This T cell receptor (beta chain) was documented in a study of OX40 agonist ivuxolimab in advanced cancers. Study background: A partial response was reached by three patients: one with hepatocellular carcinoma and two with cutaneous melanoma.

Notes on the study in general: Among expanded peripheral T cells, antigen specificity went undetermined.

This clone showed up just once. Antigen specificity is unknown. There are 21 residues in the CDR3. V was trimmed by 1 base and J by 8 bases, leaving 33 bases between them. Per the germline V gene, CDR1 is SGHTA and CDR2 is FQGTGA. Clones were read by immunoSEQ multiplex PCR, and TCRdb kept only the in-frame ones, dropping some. There are about 53,000 clones in the sample; 79% occur only once, and 2% to 3% lies in the top ten. This receptor was obtained from an adult with an advanced solid tumor such as melanoma, head and neck, liver or kidney cancer. The sample in question was CD4+ or CD8+ T cells sorted from blood, obtained in a trial of the OX40 agonist ivuxolimab. The genes are TRBV7-3 and TRBJ2-1; D is perhaps TRBD2 (5 bases). CDR3 coding DNA: TGTGCCAGCAGCTTAAAAGGACGAGGGTTCCGCGGGCTCCCCCAAGATGATGAGCAGTTCTTC. This sequence encodes CASSLKGRGFRGLPQDDEQFF.